The 27 T cell receptor beta chains below were found in one sample sequenced in a study of T cell changes during pregnancy in multiple sclerosis. Measured with immunoSEQ multiplex PCR; TCRdb has only the in-frame clones, and not every one. The profile shows fewer than 110,000 clones, approximately 91% of them singletons. Source: peripheral blood, taken in the second trimester of pregnancy. The receptor source for this set is a female donor with multiple sclerosis, enrolled in a pregnancy study.

As for this clone: Mismatch with germline at one junction end may stem from a read error. V gene TRBV7-7 combines with J gene TRBJ2-5, with TRBD2 matching over 12 bases. Germline values: CDR1 SSHAT, CDR2 FNYEAQ (reference sequence). The CDR3 loop spans 17 amino acids. The CDR3 DNA follows: TGTGCTAGCAGCTTTTTTACAGGACTAGCGGGATCAGAGACCCAGTACTTC. Encoded protein: CASSFFTGLAGSETQYF.

The chain is built from TRBV7-6 and TRBJ2-7; possibly TRBD1 for D (6 bases). Germline values: CDR1 SGHVS, CDR2 FNYEAQ. V lost 0 bases and J lost 5, with 11 bases in between. There are 14 residues in the CDR3. CDR3 nucleotide sequence: TGTGCCAGCAGCTTAGCAACAGGGCGGAACGAGCAGTACTTC. Its translation: CASSLATGRNEQYF.

A single count supports this clone. J is TRBJ2-5 and V is TRBV6-5; D is undetermined. CDR3 length: 12 residues. Trimming took off 4 bases at V and 3 bases at J, with 6 bases between the two ends. Germline V gene sequence: CDR1 MNHEY, CDR2 SVGAGI. This CDR3 reads CASSSTEETQYF. In nucleotides, the CDR3 is TGTGCCAGCAGTTCTACAGAAGAGACCCAGTACTTC.

The V and J genes are TRBV19 and TRBJ2-3, with 7 bases identical to TRBD1. This CDR3 comprises 15 residues. Germline CDR1 reads LNHDA; CDR2 reads SQIVND (reference sequence). Unmatched junction bases numbered 3, after V lost 3 bases and J lost 0 bases. The CDR3 sequence is CASSIGTASTDTQYF. CDR3 bases: TGTGCCAGTAGTATTGGGACAGCTAGCACAGATACGCAGTATTTT.

The chain employs TRBV28 and TRBJ1-5; TRBD1 aligns across 7 bases. The V gene's germline CDR1 is MDHEN and CDR2 SYDVKM. With 5 bases clipped from V and 2 bases from J, the junction kept 9 bases outside the gene matches. This CDR3 comprises 16 residues. In DNA form, the CDR3 reads TGTGCCAGCAGTCCAAGACAGGGATGGCGCAATCAGCCCCAGCATTTT. Residues: CASSPRQGWRNQPQHF.

V gene TRBV27 combines with J gene TRBJ1-1; unclear D gene. Germline CDR1 is MNHEY and CDR2 is SMNVEV (reference sequence). With 4 bases removed from V and 0 bases from J, the gap between germline ends came to 6 bases. The CDR3 sequence is 13 residues long. The CDR3 reads CASSSRVNTEAFF. CDR3 bases: TGTGCCAGCAGTTCCCGGGTGAACACTGAAGCTTTCTTT.

The J gene is TRBJ1-1, the V gene TRBV28; weak D call: TRBD1 (5 bases). The CDR3 consists of 11 residues. CDR1 is MDHEN and CDR2 is SYDVKM in the germline V gene. The CDR3, as DNA: TGTGGCGCAGGGATGAACACTGAAGCTTTCTTT. It codes for CGAGMNTEAFF. Using reference TRBV28 and TRBJ1-1 for the parts outside the CDR3, the full variable domain is DVKVTQSSRYLVKRTGEKVFLECVQDMDHENMFWYRQDPGLGLRLIYFSYDVKMKEKGDIPEGYSVSREKKERFSLILESASTNQTSMYLCGAGMNTEAFFGQGTRLTVV.

The V and J genes are TRBV12-2 and TRBJ2-7; the D call of TRBD2 is as the table states it, not checked on the DNA. TRBV12-2 is designated a pseudogene. The CDR3 loop spans 17 amino acids. CDR3 protein: CASRRRGGDAGRYEQYF. The CDR3 nucleotides read TGTGCAAGTCGCCGCCGGGGCGGGGACGCGGGACGTTACGAGCAGTACTTC.

The chain links TRBV19 to TRBJ2-2, with 15 bases aligning to TRBD2. Germline CDR1 and CDR2: LNHDA and SQIVND (reference sequence). The CDR3 spans 23 residues. After removal of 6 bases from V and 4 bases from J, the junction contained 24 bases not matched to a gene. The CDR3 is CASRTGPWARTSGRASGTGELFF. CDR3 sequence (DNA): TGTGCCAGTAGGACAGGCCCGTGGGCACGGACTAGCGGGAGGGCCTCGGGCACCGGGGAGCTGTTTTTT.

The chain recombines TRBV6-4 with TRBJ2-1, with D unresolved. Between the trimmed V and J ends, which lost 0 bases and 8 bases, there was a span of 8 bases. The CDR3 runs 13 residues. Looked up from germline, CDR1 is MRHNA and CDR2 is SNTAGT. CDR3 sequence reads: CASSDSSRDEQFF. The DNA for the CDR3 is TGTGCCAGCAGTGACTCGTCTCGAGATGAGCAGTTCTTC.

The chain couples TRBV5-1 to TRBJ2-7; the D gene is possibly TRBD2 (6 bases). Trimming took off 0 bases at V and 7 bases at J, with 17 bases between the two ends. The germline V gene encodes CDR1 SGHRS and CDR2 YFSETQ. The CDR3 is 15 amino acids. DNA for the CDR3: TGCGCCAGCAGCTTGGTAGGGCCTAACCGGGGGGAGCAGTACTTC. It yields the protein CASSLVGPNRGEQYF.

This chain joins TRBV19 and TRBJ2-1; maybe TRBD2 (5 bases). Germline CDR1 LNHDA, CDR2 SQIVND (reference sequence). V was trimmed by 8 bases and J by 0 bases, leaving 14 bases between them. The CDR3 contains 15 residues. CDR3 nucleotide sequence: TGTGCCAGTGGAGAGGGCTCGAGCTCCTACAATGAGCAGTTCTTC. Translating gives CASGEGSSSYNEQFF.

The chain has TRBV18 and TRBJ2-1; 9 bases fit TRBD2. Germline trimming cut 2 bases from V and 0 bases from J; bases unmatched to any gene: 8. The CDR3 totals 18 residues. Germline CDR1 reads KGHSH; CDR2 reads LQKENI. This CDR3 is CASSPSNSREGSYNEQFF. DNA of the CDR3: TGTGCCAGCTCACCATCGAATTCGCGGGAGGGCTCCTACAATGAGCAGTTCTTC.

The chain joins TRBV7-3 to TRBJ2-1; D is perhaps TRBD2 (6 bases). The CDR3 spans 15 residues. The V gene lost 1 base and the J gene lost 5 bases, with 12 bases spanning the gap. The germline gives CDR1 SGHTA, CDR2 FQGTGA. The CDR3 DNA follows: TGTGCCAGCAGCTTAAAGCGGGTAGCCAACAATGAGCAGTTCTTC. Residues: CASSLKRVANNEQFF. Full variable domain (outside the CDR3, taken from reference TRBV7-3 and TRBJ2-1): GAGVSQTPSNKVTEKGKYVELRCDPISGHTALYWYRQSLGQGPEFLIYFQGTGAADDSGLPNDRFFAVRPEGSVSTLKIQRTERGDSAVYLCASSLKRVANNEQFFGPGTRLTVL.

The chain joins TRBV27 to TRBJ1-1, with D perhaps matching TRBD1 (6 bases). Trimming took off 4 bases at V and 4 bases at J, with 13 bases between the two ends. This CDR3 has 14 amino acids. In germline, CDR1 is MNHEY, CDR2 SMNVEV (reference sequence). In nucleotides, the CDR3 is TGTGCCAGCAGTTACACAGGGCGGGTCACTGAAGCTTTCTTT. This codes for CASSYTGRVTEAFF.

This chain connects TRBV5-5 to TRBJ1-2; D perhaps matches TRBD1 (5 bases). V gave up 0 bases and J gave up 0 bases, with 9 bases separating them. The CDR3 runs to 15 residues. Germline CDR1 and CDR2: SGHKS and YYEKEE (reference sequence). The chain's CDR3 is CASSLGQGPNYGYTF. CDR3 nucleotides: TGTGCCAGCAGCTTGGGGCAGGGCCCTAACTATGGCTACACCTTC.

The chain recombines TRBV28 with TRBJ1-4, with a weak D call TRBD1 (5 bases). From germline, CDR1 is MDHEN and CDR2 SYDVKM. This CDR3 has 12 amino acids. Trimming pared 7 bases from V and 8 bases from J, leaving 11 bases between. The CDR3, as DNA: TGTGCCAGCAATCAGGGATTCGAAAAACTGTTTTTT. This translates into CASNQGFEKLFF. Based on the CDR3 plus reference TRBV28 and TRBJ1-4, the full variable domain is DVKVTQSSRYLVKRTGEKVFLECVQDMDHENMFWYRQDPGLGLRLIYFSYDVKMKEKGDIPEGYSVSREKKERFSLILESASTNQTSMYLCASNQGFEKLFFGSGTQLSVL.

The CDR3 loop is CATRTRGMSGGELFF. In DNA, the CDR3 is TGTGCCACCCGAACCCGGGGAATGAGCGGCGGGGAGCTGTTTTTT. The V call is TRBV27, the J call TRBJ2-2; TRBD2 might be the D (5 bases). The CDR3 spans 15 residues. V was pared by 10 bases and J by 7 bases, with 22 bases between. Germline V lookup: CDR1 MNHEY, CDR2 SMNVEV (reference sequence).

DNA for the CDR3: TGTGCCAGCCGAAGGGGACAGGATTTGATAAGCACAGATACGCAGTATTTT. Its translation: CASRRGQDLISTDTQYF. The chain is built from TRBV2 and TRBJ2-3, with TRBD1 matching over 8 bases. The CDR3 totals 17 residues. Germline V gene lookup returns CDR1 SNHLY and CDR2 FYNNEI. V lost 8 bases to trimming and J lost 0 bases; unmatched junction nucleotides: 13.

This sequence joins TRBV5-1 and TRBJ2-2, with 12 bases aligning to TRBD2. CDR1 and CDR2 from the germline V gene are SGHRS and YFSETQ. Trimming took 2 bases from V and 4 from J; bases not matched to a gene: 6. There are 17 residues in the CDR3. In DNA form, the CDR3 reads TGCGCCAGCAGCTTAAGAACTAGCGGGAGGAGCACCGGGGAGCTGTTTTTT. Translating gives CASSLRTSGRSTGELFF.

This clone is a singleton in its sample. The V call is TRBV10-3, the J call TRBJ1-4, with D uncertain. Germline CDR1 reads ENHRY; CDR2 reads SYGVKD. CDR3 length: 16 amino acids. V lost 0 bases, J lost 7 bases, and 15 bases lay in between. For the CDR3, the DNA is TGTGCCATCAGTGAGTCGATGGTGGCTGGAGGTGAAAAACTGTTTTTT. Protein: CAISESMVAGGEKLFF.

The chain carries TRBV28 and TRBJ1-5; possibly TRBD1 for D (6 bases). This CDR3 spans 14 amino acids. The germline V gene has CDR1 MDHEN and CDR2 SYDVKM. Trimming shortened V by 7 bases and J by 5 bases, and 15 bases separated the two germline ends. The CDR3: CASIHDRIDQPQHF. In DNA form, the CDR3 reads TGTGCCAGCATTCACGACAGGATTGATCAGCCCCAGCATTTT.

The J gene is TRBJ2-7, the V gene TRBV15; 8 nucleotides match TRBD1. CDR3 length: 18 amino acids. The J segment lost 3 bases and the V segment lost 0 bases, leaving 13 bases of the junction unmatched. Germline V gives CDR1 LNHNV, CDR2 YYDKDF (reference sequence). Here the CDR3 DNA reads TGTGCCACCAGCAGAGATTTGCGCCCGGACAGGGTGTTCTACGAGCAGTACTTC. Translating gives CATSRDLRPDRVFYEQYF.

This chain uses TRBV19 with TRBJ2-7; D gene unclear. CDR1 LNHDA and CDR2 SQIVND come from the germline V gene (reference sequence). The V end lost 3 bases, the J end lost 3 bases, and 9 bases lay between the germline ends. The CDR3 is 13 residues long. CDR3 sequence (DNA): TGTGCCAGTAGTATGCCGGGTCGCTACGAGCAGTACTTC. Residues: CASSMPGRYEQYF. The whole variable domain, filled in from reference TRBV19 and TRBJ2-7, reads DGGITQSPKYLFRKEGQNVTLSCEQNLNHDAMYWYRQDPGQGLRLIYYSQIVNDFQKGDIAEGYSVSREKKESFPLTVTSAQKNPTAFYLCASSMPGRYEQYFGPGTRLTVT.

The chain employs TRBV12-5 and TRBJ2-1; a possible D gene is TRBD2 (6 bases). Germline assignment: CDR1 LGHNT and CDR2 FRNRAP. The V gene lost 1 base and the J gene lost 4 bases, with 14 bases spanning the gap. This CDR3 has 16 residues. This CDR3 reads CASGLGLGGIYNEQFF. CDR3 coding DNA: TGTGCTAGTGGTTTGGGCCTTGGGGGGATTTACAATGAGCAGTTCTTC. Together with reference TRBV12-5 and TRBJ2-1, the CDR3 gives the full variable domain: DARVTQTPRHKVTEMGQEVTMRCQPILGHNTVFWYRQTMMQGLELLAYFRNRAPLDDSGMPKDRFSAEMPDATLATLKIQPSEPRDSAVYFCASGLGLGGIYNEQFFGPGTRLTVL.

V gene TRBV6-5 combines with J gene TRBJ1-1; D is uncertain. From germline, CDR1 is MNHEY and CDR2 SVGAGI. The CDR3 loop spans 11 amino acids. With 4 bases removed from V and 8 bases from J, the gap between germline ends came to 8 bases. CDR3 DNA: TGTGCCAGCAGTTCCCTCGGGGAAGCTTTCTTT. This gives the protein CASSSLGEAFF.

This clone was seen more than once but under ten times. This chain joins TRBV5-1 and TRBJ1-1; TRBD1 agrees at 8 bases. The germline CDR1 and CDR2 sequences are SGHRS and YFSETQ. CDR3 length: 14 amino acids. V was clipped by 4 bases and J by 3 bases; unmatched bases: 5. CDR3: CASSPDRADTEAFF. The CDR3 coding sequence is TGCGCCAGCAGCCCGGACAGGGCGGACACTGAAGCTTTCTTT.